A single sample is the source of the 27 T cell receptor beta chains below, sequenced in a study of post-analysis software for immune sequencing data. Prepared TCR beta cDNA libraries contained unique molecular identifiers. TCRdb recomputed calls from the PCR reads with MiXCR, one row per CDR3 protein. The profile shows about 810,000 distinct CDR3 sequences, about 57% of them singletons. These receptors' antigens are unknown. General study points: Patients showed TRBV5-6, TRBV5-1 and TRBV20-1 among five TRBV segments more frequent than in controls.

Sample: blood. The receptor set was obtained from a girl between 5 and 17 years old with multiple sclerosis.

This clonotype was recorded a few times. V and J are TRBV11-1 and TRBJ2-1, with D maybe TRBD2 (5 bases). There are 15 residues in the CDR3. Between the trimmed V and J ends, which lost 5 bases and 5 bases, there was a span of 16 bases. Germline CDR1 is SGHAT and CDR2 is FQDESV (reference sequence). The CDR3 spells CASSPRPTGNNEQFF. DNA for the CDR3: TGTGCCAGCAGCCCGAGACCAACCGGGAACAATGAGCAGTTCTTC.

A few counts support this clonotype. The rearrangement links TRBV29-1 to TRBJ2-5; tentative D call: TRBD2 (6 bases). Germline lookup yields CDR1 SQVTM and CDR2 ANQGSEA. The ends were cut back, 1 base at V and 9 bases at J, with 12 bases in the middle. The CDR3 totals 12 residues. The CDR3 DNA sequence: TGCAGCGTTGAAGCCGGGAGTAGGGCCCAGTACTTC. It yields the protein CSVEAGSRAQYF.

V gene TRBV7-6 combines with J gene TRBJ2-3; TRBD1 might be the D (6 bases). This CDR3 region has 19 residues. Trimming took 5 bases from V and 4 from J, leaving 28 bases between them. Germline CDR1 is SGHVS and CDR2 is FNYEAQ. The CDR3 region is CASSPQEQGRSTFPDTQYF. CDR3 in DNA: TGTGCCAGCAGCCCCCAGGAACAGGGTAGGAGTACGTTCCCAGATACGCAGTATTTT.

This clonotype was found a few times. The CDR3 protein is CSARAGERQETQYF. In DNA form, the CDR3 reads TGCAGTGCACGGGCGGGAGAAAGGCAAGAGACCCAGTACTTC. The chain employs TRBV20-1 and TRBJ2-5, with TRBD2 identical over 7 bases. The CDR3 extends over 14 amino acids. The V gene end was trimmed by 6 bases and the J gene end by 2 bases; junction bases not matched to a gene: 9. CDR1 DFQATT and CDR2 SNEGSKA come from the germline V gene (reference sequence).

This clonotype has a handful of counts. One end of the junction is discordant with germline, which a read error may explain. The V call is TRBV5-1, the J call TRBJ2-2; 10 nucleotides agree with TRBD1. Germline-derived CDR1 and CDR2 are SGHRS and YFSETQ. This CDR3 is built from 15 residues. The CDR3: CASSLGTGDTGELFF. CDR3 coding DNA: TGTGCCAGCAGCCTCGGGACAGGGGACACCGGGGAGCTGTTTTTT.

V and J are TRBV5-1 and TRBJ1-6, with 7 bases fitting TRBD1. Germline V gives CDR1 SGHRS, CDR2 YFSETQ. The CDR3 contains 15 residues. After removal of 4 bases from V and 7 bases from J, the junction contained 8 bases not matched to a gene. CDR3 bases: TGCGCCAGCAGCCCGGAGGGACAGCCGAATTCACCCCTCCACTTT. Its protein is CASSPEGQPNSPLHF.

This clonotype was seen a handful of times. This chain connects TRBV27 to TRBJ1-2, with D tentatively TRBD1 (5 bases). V was cut by 5 bases and J by 0 bases, with 16 bases left in between. CDR1 is MNHEY, CDR2 SMNVEV, per germline (reference sequence). The CDR3 totals 16 residues. CDR3: CASSDRTGVSNYGYTF. In DNA form, the CDR3 reads TGTGCCAGCAGTGACCGGACGGGGGTCTCTAACTATGGCTACACCTTC.

This chain joins TRBV20-1 and TRBJ2-3, with D perhaps TRBD2 (5 bases). Trimming removed 6 bases from V and 1 base from J, with 14 bases in between. CDR1 DFQATT and CDR2 SNEGSKA come from the germline V gene (reference sequence). CDR3 size: 14 residues. The CDR3 DNA follows: TGCAGTGCAAAGTTTCCCGGGGGCACAGATACGCAGTATTTT. This gives the protein CSAKFPGGTDTQYF.

This rearrangement joins TRBV7-2 to TRBJ2-3; D unresolved. V was cut by 1 base and J by 4 bases, with 9 bases left in between. Germline lookup yields CDR1 SGHTA and CDR2 FQGNSA. The CDR3 contains 14 residues. The CDR3 DNA reads as TGTGCCAGCAGCTTAGGAATGGTTGCAGATACGCAGTATTTT. The encoded protein is CASSLGMVADTQYF.

The CDR3 bases are TGTGCCACCAGCATGGACTTCCTCCGCACAGATACGCAGTATTTT. It translates to CATSMDFLRTDTQYF. J is TRBJ2-3 and V is TRBV15; the D gene is possibly TRBD2 (5 bases). The germline gives CDR1 LNHNV, CDR2 YYDKDF (reference sequence). Trimming took off 4 bases at V and 1 base at J, with 12 bases between the two ends. The CDR3 has 15 amino acids.

The chain recombines TRBV3-1 with TRBJ2-7; D is undetermined. V was pared by 1 base and J by 2 bases, with 12 bases between. Germline CDR1 reads LGHDT; CDR2 reads YNNKEL (reference sequence). The CDR3 totals 15 residues. The CDR3 loop is CASSQVAFRPYEQYF. The DNA of the CDR3 is TGTGCCAGCAGCCAAGTGGCTTTTCGGCCCTACGAGCAGTACTTC.

This clonotype was found a few times. The J gene is TRBJ1-1, the V gene TRBV12-3 or TRBV12-4, with TRBD1 matching over 8 bases. This CDR3 spans 14 amino acids. J gave up 4 bases and V 6 bases, and 7 bases lay outside the gene matches. CDR3 sequence reads: CASSPIGQGTEAFF. CDR3 DNA: TGTGCCAGCAGCCCGATCGGACAGGGCACTGAAGCTTTCTTT.

In regard to this clonotype: At one end, the junction sequence differs from germline, possibly due to a read error. This CDR3 reads CASSLRQGVNTEAFF. The CDR3 nucleotides read TGCGCCAGCAGCTTGAGGCAGGGCGTGAACACTGAAGCTTTTTTT. The chain couples TRBV5-1 to TRBJ1-1, with D tentatively TRBD1 (5 bases). The CDR3 is 15 amino acids. Germline CDR1 is SGHRS and CDR2 is YFSETQ.

The gene calls are TRBV3-1 and TRBJ1-5; D may be TRBD1 (5 bases). Germline V CDR1 and CDR2: LGHDT, YNNKEL (reference sequence). There are 17 residues in the CDR3. Trimming left V 0 bases short and J 6 bases short, with 18 bases between. The CDR3 bases are TGTGCCAGCAGCCAAGACGCAGGGACTAGAGGAACTCAGCCCCAGCATTTT. Encoded protein: CASSQDAGTRGTQPQHF.

This clonotype was found a few times. The rearrangement links TRBV10-3 to TRBJ2-6; 8 bases are shared with TRBD1. The germline CDR1 and CDR2 sequences are ENHRY and SYGVKD. The CDR3 runs 17 residues. The V segment lost 4 bases and the J segment 1 base; nucleotides outside the gene matches: 6. DNA of the CDR3: TGTGCCATCAGTGCTGGACAGGGAACTTCTGGGGCCAACGTCCTGACTTTC. Amino acid sequence: CAISAGQGTSGANVLTF.

The chain is built from TRBV29-1 and TRBJ2-1, with 11 bases that match TRBD2. Germline V gene data show CDR1 as SQVTM and CDR2 as ANQGSEA. The V gene end was trimmed by 1 base and the J gene end by 8 bases; junction bases not matched to a gene: 7. The CDR3 spans 15 residues. CDR3 bases: TGCAGCGTTGAAGTCCCGGGACTAGCGGCCTATGAGCAGTTCTTC. This codes for CSVEVPGLAAYEQFF.

Only one count was recorded for this clonotype. The chain couples TRBV10-3 to TRBJ2-5; D is tentatively TRBD1 or TRBD2 (6 bases each). Matching the DNA end better, TRBJ2-7 makes the J call doubtful. Looked up from germline, CDR1 is ENHRY and CDR2 is SYGVKD. The CDR3 extends over 15 amino acids. CDR3 residues: CAISGGREGGYEQYF. As DNA, the CDR3 is TGTGCCATCAGTGGCGGTAGAGAGGGGGGCTACGAGCAGTACTTC.

The chain combines TRBV6-5 with TRBJ2-3; 13 nucleotides match TRBD2. CDR1 and CDR2 (germline): MNHEY, SVGAGI. V was clipped by 8 bases and J by 2 bases; unmatched bases: 7. The CDR3 covers 16 residues. The CDR3 sequence: CASRRLAGGLTDTQYF. The CDR3 bases are TGTGCCAGCCGACGACTAGCGGGGGGCCTCACAGATACGCAGTATTTT.

The V and J genes are TRBV29-1 and TRBJ2-1; 7 bases agree with TRBD2. Per germline, CDR1 SQVTM and CDR2 ANQGSEA. V shed 6 bases and J 4 bases; nucleotides not matched to a gene: 9. The CDR3 length is 14 residues. The CDR3 bases are TGCAGCGTCGGCCGGGGAGGGTTATACAATGAGCAGTTCTTC. It is translated as CSVGRGGLYNEQFF.

The chain combines TRBV7-8 with TRBJ2-7, with D perhaps TRBD1 (6 bases). Trimming removed 5 bases at V and 4 bases at J, with 18 bases between. The CDR3 totals 15 residues. Germline V lookup: CDR1 SGHVS, CDR2 FQNEAQ. The CDR3 loop is CASSLRALGGYEQYF. Here the CDR3 DNA reads TGTGCCAGCAGCCTCCGGGCTCTAGGGGGATACGAGCAGTACTTC.

V gene TRBV2 combines with J gene TRBJ1-2; D call uncertain. The CDR3 runs to 12 residues. Per the germline V gene, CDR1 is SNHLY and CDR2 is FYNNEI. Trimming removed 7 bases from V and 5 bases from J, with 11 bases in between. CDR3 region: CASMGVEYGYTF. CDR3 nucleotide sequence: TGTGCCAGCATGGGTGTGGAGTATGGCTACACCTTC. The whole variable domain, filled in from reference TRBV2 and TRBJ1-2, reads EPEVTQTPSHQVTQMGQEVILRCVPISNHLYFYWYRQILGQKVEFLVSFYNNEISEKSEIFDDQFSVERPDGSNFTLKIRSTKLEDSAMYFCASMGVEYGYTFGSGTRLTVV.

The chain recombines TRBV6-4 with TRBJ2-2; maybe TRBD1 (6 bases). CDR1 MRHNA and CDR2 SNTAGT come from the germline V gene. The CDR3 runs 15 residues. The V gene lost 3 bases and the J gene lost 0 bases, with 8 bases spanning the gap. The CDR3 here is CASSEQGTNTGELFF. The CDR3 bases are TGTGCCAGCAGTGAGCAGGGGACGAACACCGGGGAGCTGTTTTTT.

The J gene is TRBJ2-5, the V gene TRBV7-2, with no clear D. V was pared by 8 bases and J by 2 bases, with 12 bases between. This CDR3 region has 13 residues. The germline gives CDR1 SGHTA, CDR2 FQGNSA. Here the CDR3 reads CASRRRLQETQYF. The CDR3, as DNA: TGTGCCAGCCGCCGACGACTGCAAGAGACCCAGTACTTC. The variable domain in full, with the rest retrieved from reference TRBV7-2 and TRBJ2-5, is GAGVSQSPSNKVTEKGKDVELRCDPISGHTALYWYRQSLGQGLEFLIYFQGNSAPDKSGLPSDRFSAERTGGSVSTLTIQRTQQEDSAVYLCASRRRLQETQYFGPGTRLLVL.

This clonotype was recorded once. The gene calls are TRBV5-1 and TRBJ2-1; D perhaps matches TRBD2 (7 bases). This CDR3 has 15 amino acids. Germline V lookup: CDR1 SGHRS, CDR2 YFSETQ. V gave up 3 bases and J gave up 7 bases, with 17 bases separating them. The CDR3 is CASSWAGDYPNEQFF. DNA for the CDR3: TGCGCCAGCAGCTGGGCAGGGGACTACCCAAATGAGCAGTTCTTC.

This clonotype was seen only a few times. The chain recombines TRBV15 with TRBJ1-2, with D perhaps matching TRBD1 (6 bases). Germline CDR1 reads LNHNV; CDR2 reads YYDKDF (reference sequence). The ends were cut back, 1 base at V and 0 bases at J, with 9 bases in the middle. The CDR3 covers 15 residues. In nucleotides, the CDR3 is TGTGCCACCAGCAGAGGGGACAACTCTAACTATGGCTACACCTTC. Its translation: CATSRGDNSNYGYTF.

This sequence joins TRBV15 and TRBJ2-3; weak D call: TRBD2 (6 bases). The V gene lost 4 bases and the J gene lost 5 bases, with 13 bases spanning the gap. The CDR3 sequence is 14 residues long. In germline, CDR1 is LNHNV, CDR2 YYDKDF (reference sequence). The CDR3 is CATSTRGYGDTQYF. The CDR3 bases are TGTGCCACCAGCACACGGGGGTATGGAGATACGCAGTATTTT.

The chain employs TRBV9 and TRBJ1-2; D not certain. Looked up from germline, CDR1 is SGDLS and CDR2 is YYNGEE. Trimming took 4 bases from V and 6 from J, leaving 16 bases between them. The CDR3 loop spans 14 amino acids. The CDR3 sequence: CASSPLWGENGYTF. Written as DNA, the CDR3 is TGTGCCAGCAGCCCCCTATGGGGAGAAAATGGCTACACCTTC.